Listed below are T cell receptor beta chains from one sample, sequenced in a study of beta chain features in type 1 diabetes. TCRdb's table, derived via immunoSEQ multiplex PCR, lists solely in-frame clones and lacks some. The table lists hundreds of thousands of clones, over 11% of them singletons. What was sequenced was naive CD4+ T cells from blood. Every receptor here comes from a man in his late teens or twenties with type 1 diabetes. Both conserved end residues are part of each CDR3. The D gene is left open where the match is weak. Clone size appears in some rows only: once, few, many, or a class for an expanded clone.

TRBJ2-4 | NA | NA | TRBV18 | CASSLDLTKNIQYF | TGTGCCAGCTCCTTGGACTTGACCAAAAACATTCAGTACTTC
TRBJ2-7 | TRBD1 | NA | TRBV11-1 | CASSPGTAVGQYF | TGTGCCAGCAGCCCCGGGACAGCGGTTGGGCAGTACTTC
TRBJ1-3 | NA | NA | TRBV29-1 | CSVGDISGNTIYF | TGCAGCGTTGGGGACATCTCTGGAAACACCATATATTTT
TRBJ2-2 | TRBD2 | few | TRBV28 | CASSGGGAGGTGELFF | TGTGCCTCCTCGGGCGGGGGGGCCGGAGGCACCGGGGAGCTGTTTTTT
TRBJ2-7 | NA | NA | TRBV25-1 | CASSTPGPAYEQYF | TGTGCCAGCAGTACGCCGGGACCCGCCTACGAGCAGTACTTC
TRBJ2-1 | NA | few | TRBV5-1 | CASSLLPSTDSYNEQFF | TGCGCCAGCAGCCTCCTTCCATCAACGGACAGTTACAATGAGCAGTTCTTC
TRBJ1-2 | NA | NA | TRBV20-1 | CSAGANYGYTF | TGCAGTGCAGGGGCGAACTATGGCTACACCTTC
TRBJ2-1 | TRBD2 | few | TRBV5-4 | CASSPLAGSSNEQFF | TGTGCCAGCAGCCCACTAGCGGGATCGTCCAATGAGCAGTTCTTC
TRBJ2-7 | TRBD1 | NA | TRBV4-2 | CASRGTGDKEQYF | TGTGCCAGCAGAGGGACAGGGGATAAGGAGCAGTACTTC
TRBJ1-1 | NA | few | TRBV30 | CAWSGQGNTEAFF | TGTGCCTGGAGTGGGCAGGGGAACACTGAAGCTTTCTTT
TRBJ1-5 | NA | NA | TRBV6-1 | CASSPVPNQPQHF | TGTGCCAGCAGCCCAGTCCCCAATCAGCCCCAGCATTTT
TRBJ2-1 | TRBD2 | few | TRBV4-1 | CASSQEVAGVQMNEQFF | TGCGCCAGCAGCCAAGAAGTAGCGGGAGTACAGATGAATGAGCAGTTCTTC
TRBJ1-1 | NA | few | TRBV10-3 | CAISAEVNTEAFF | TGTGCCATCAGTGCTGAGGTGAACACTGAAGCTTTCTTT
TRBJ2-6 | NA | few | TRBV30 | CASPRESGANVLTF | TGTGCCTCTCCTCGGGAGTCTGGGGCCAACGTCCTGACTTTC
TRBJ2-7 | NA | few | TRBV4-1 | CASSQDRGGREQYF | TGCGCCAGCAGCCAAGATCGTGGGGGGCGTGAGCAGTACTTC
TRBJ1-1 | TRBD1 | few | TRBV29-1 | CSVQGQGGTEAFF | TGCAGCGTTCAAGGACAGGGTGGGACTGAAGCTTTCTTT
TRBJ2-1 | TRBD2 | few | TRBV7-2 | CASSSTGTSSFNEQFF | TGTGCCAGCAGTTCCACCGGGACTAGCAGTTTCAATGAGCAGTTCTTC
TRBJ2-5 | NA | NA | TRBV5-1 | CASSGAEFETQYF | TGCGCCAGCAGCGGGGCCGAGTTCGAGACCCAGTACTTC
TRBJ2-7 | TRBD2 | NA | TRBV5-1 | CASSLSGRGPYEQYF | TGCGCCAGCAGCTTGAGTGGGAGGGGTCCCTACGAGCAGTACTTC
TRBJ2-5 | TRBD2 | NA | TRBV6-5 | CASSRTSGLQETQYF | TGTGCCAGCAGTAGGACTAGCGGGCTTCAAGAGACCCAGTACTTC
TRBJ1-1 | NA | NA | TRBV15 | CATSRDDRPEAFF | TGTGCCACCAGCAGAGATGATCGGCCTGAAGCTTTCTTT
TRBJ1-2 | TRBD1 | NA | TRBV7-6 | CASSLAGTAYGYTF | TGTGCCAGCAGCTTAGCGGGGACAGCCTATGGCTACACCTTC
TRBJ2-7 | NA | few | TRBV20-1 | CSATRGGEQYF | TGCAGTGCTACGCGGGGAGGCGAGCAGTACTTC
TRBJ1-2 | NA | NA | TRBV19 | CASSRVEYGYTF | TGTGCCAGTAGTCGGGTGGAATATGGCTACACCTTC
TRBJ2-7 | NA | few | TRBV19 | CASSGAGLSYEQYF | TGTGCCAGTAGTGGGGCAGGTCTATCCTACGAGCAGTACTTC
TRBJ2-7 | NA | NA | TRBV13 | CASSPRGWTSGEQYF | TGTGCCAGCAGCCCCCGGGGATGGACTTCGGGAGAGCAGTACTTC
TRBJ2-7 | NA | few | TRBV7-9 | CASSQQSGNQYF | TGTGCCAGCAGTCAACAAAGCGGAAACCAGTACTTC
TRBJ2-3 | NA | once | TRBV11-2 | CASRGNGDTQYF | TGTGCCAGCCGGGGGAATGGAGATACGCAGTATTTT
TRBJ2-3 | TRBD1 | NA | TRBV4-3 | CASSQETGVADTQYF | TGCGCCAGCAGCCAAGAAACAGGGGTGGCAGATACGCAGTATTTT
TRBJ1-1 | NA | few | TRBV29-1 | CSVRTVNTEAFF | TGCAGCGTCCGGACGGTGAACACTGAAGCTTTCTTT
TRBJ2-7 | TRBD2 | NA | TRBV30 | CAWSVRAGFYEQYF | TGTGCCTGGAGTGTACGAGCGGGGTTCTACGAGCAGTACTTC
TRBJ2-1 | TRBD2 | few | TRBV7-2 | CASSPAGGPRNEQFF | TGTGCCAGCAGCCCCGCGGGGGGGCCGAGAAATGAGCAGTTCTTC
TRBJ2-1 | NA | few | TRBV7-2 | CASSLEFF | TGTGCCAGCAGCTTAGAGTTCTTC
TRBJ2-5 | TRBD2 | few | TRBV10-3 | CAISGPRGREGQETQYF | TGTGCCATCAGTGGCCCCCGTGGACGGGAGGGTCAGGAGACCCAGTACTTC
TRBJ1-2 | NA | NA | TRBV7-9 | CASSLDRAYGYTF | TGTGCCAGCAGCTTAGATAGAGCCTATGGCTACACCTTC
TRBJ2-1 | TRBD2 | NA | TRBV4-2 | CASSFGRATYNEQFF | TGTGCCAGCAGCTTCGGGAGGGCGACCTACAATGAGCAGTTCTTC
TRBJ1-1 | NA | NA | TRBV20-1 | CSARWEAFF | TGCAGTGCTAGGTGGGAAGCTTTCTTT
TRBJ2-1 | NA | few | TRBV28 | CASSLTTGSPVF | TGTGCCAGCAGTTTAACGACAGGTAGCCCGGTCTTC
TRBJ2-5 | TRBD1 | NA | TRBV19 | CASSTGGAGETQYF | TGTGCCAGTAGTACAGGGGGCGCGGGAGAGACCCAGTACTTC
TRBJ1-2 | NA | NA | TRBV7-2 | CASSPDNNYGYTF | TGTGCCAGCAGTCCCGACAATAACTATGGCTACACCTTC
TRBJ2-1 | TRBD1 | few | TRBV5-1 | CASSSDRGHEQFF | TGCGCCAGCAGCTCTGACAGGGGACATGAGCAGTTCTTC
TRBJ1-2 | NA | NA | TRBV4-1 | CASSQAGRGYGYTF | TGCGCCAGCAGCCAAGCGGGGCGCGGCTATGGCTACACCTTC
TRBJ1-5 | NA | few | TRBV29-1 | CSVEEYSNQPQHF | TGCAGCGTTGAAGAGTATAGCAATCAGCCCCAGCATTTT
TRBJ1-4 | NA | NA | TRBV30 | CAWTTGGIEKLFF | TGTGCCTGGACGACAGGAGGGATTGAAAAACTGTTTTTT
TRBJ2-1 | TRBD2 | few | TRBV5-1 | CASKRQLAGADSEQFF | TGCGCCAGCAAGCGCCAGCTAGCGGGGGCCGACAGTGAGCAGTTCTTC
TRBJ2-7 | NA | few | TRBV15 | CATTPARGSSSYEQYF | TGTGCCACCACCCCGGCGAGGGGGTCTAGCTCCTACGAGCAGTACTTC
TRBJ2-3 | TRBD2 | NA | TRBV9 | CASSVSGEFTDTQYF | TGTGCCAGCAGCGTTAGCGGGGAGTTCACAGATACGCAGTATTTT
TRBJ2-1 | NA | NA | TRBV30 | CAWSVGPLSEFF | TGTGCCTGGAGTGTTGGCCCCCTGTCGGAGTTCTTC
TRBJ1-4 | NA | few | TRBV6-6 | CASSSPGHGEKLFF | TGTGCCAGCAGTAGCCCGGGCCACGGGGAAAAACTGTTTTTT
TRBJ1-4 | TRBD1 | NA | TRBV29-1 | CSAGTGPTNEKLFF | TGCAGCGCTGGGACAGGCCCAACTAATGAAAAACTGTTTTTT
TRBJ2-1 | NA | NA | TRBV20-1 | CSARVQGEQFF | TGCAGTGCTAGGGTCCAGGGTGAGCAGTTCTTC
TRBJ2-7 | TRBD2 | NA | TRBV5-4 | CASSQMTSGSADEQYF | TGTGCCAGCAGCCAGATGACTAGCGGGAGCGCAGACGAGCAGTACTTC
TRBJ2-5 | TRBD2 | NA | TRBV23-1 | CASGARREYQETQYF | TGCGCCAGCGGGGCCCGGCGGGAGTATCAAGAGACCCAGTACTTC
TRBJ2-5 | TRBD1 | NA | TRBV27 | CASSYGQGLGETQYF | TGTGCCAGCAGTTACGGACAGGGATTGGGAGAGACCCAGTACTTC
TRBJ2-5 | NA | few | TRBV5-1 | CASSLTGTAETQYF | TGCGCCAGCAGCTTGACCGGGACCGCGGAGACCCAGTACTTC